This TCR beta chain was profiled in a study of neurological immune-mediated disorders. Healthy control samples came from blood bank volunteers in Maryland, USA. Trimming shortened V by 1 base and J by 0 bases, and 8 bases separated the two germline ends. This CDR3 region has 15 residues. Germline CDR1 and CDR2: SGHKS and YYEKEE (reference sequence). Ten or more counts support this clonotype. With 10-nucleotide random UMIs, 5'RACE was used to make the cDNA. MiXCR, applied by TCRdb to the 5' RACE reads, yields one record per CDR3 protein. The repertoire consists of 15,000 to 20,000 distinct CDR3 sequences, with roughly 10% occurring once and the leading ten covering around 28%.

This chain joins TRBV5-5 and TRBJ1-5; D may be TRBD1 (5 bases). This TCR was sampled from a woman in her 50s in good health. Sample: CD8+ T cells from blood. CDR3 protein: CASSLSGFSNQPQHF. CDR3 sequence (DNA): TGTGCCAGCAGCTTGTCAGGGTTTAGCAATCAGCCCCAGCATTTT.